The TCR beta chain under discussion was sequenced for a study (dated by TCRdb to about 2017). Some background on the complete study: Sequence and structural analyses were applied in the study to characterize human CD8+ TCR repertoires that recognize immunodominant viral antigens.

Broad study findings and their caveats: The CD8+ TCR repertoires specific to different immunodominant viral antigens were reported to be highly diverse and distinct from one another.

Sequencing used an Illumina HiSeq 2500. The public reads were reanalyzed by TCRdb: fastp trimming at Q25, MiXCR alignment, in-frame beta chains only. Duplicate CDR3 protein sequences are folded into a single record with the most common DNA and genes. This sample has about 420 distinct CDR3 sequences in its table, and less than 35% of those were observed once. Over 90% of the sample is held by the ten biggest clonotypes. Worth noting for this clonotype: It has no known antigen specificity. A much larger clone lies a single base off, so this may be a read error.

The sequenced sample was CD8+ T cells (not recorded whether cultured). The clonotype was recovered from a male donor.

For the CDR3, the sequence is CASSQGGMTEQFF. The DNA reads as follows: TGTGCCAGCAGCCAAGGAGGGATGACTGAGCAGTTCTTC. The rearranged segments are TRBV3-1 and TRBJ2-1, and the D gene may be TRBD2, 5 bases matching. CDR1 and CDR2, per the germline V gene (reference sequence), are LGHDT and YNNKEL. Relative to germline, V is 1 base shorter and J is 9 bases shorter, with 10 bases between their ends. There are 13 amino acids in the CDR3, from cysteine to phenylalanine inclusive. The entry retains the CDR3 DNA only, 39 bases that are in frame from base 1.